The 27 T cell receptor delta chains in this list originate from one sample, sequenced in a study of γδ T cells in repeated Plasmodium falciparum infection. TCRdb fed the multiplex PCR reads into CATT to redo clone calling. The sample records about 48,000 delta-chain clones, 1.6% being singletons. Vgamma9/Vdelta2+ and Vdelta2-negative gammadelta T cells were flow-sorted from PBMC for bulk sequencing. The sequenced sample consisted of gamma-delta T cells from blood. These receptors were obtained from a pool of human donors (malaria-infected and uninfected, not separated).

Only a few counts were recorded for this clone. The mismatch at residue 18 between this DNA's translation and the TCRdb protein of a much larger clone likely reflects a read error; the protein shown is translated from the DNA. The J gene is TRDJ1, the V gene TRDV1, with 11 positions matching TRDD3. Germline V lookup: CDR1 TSWWSYY, CDR2 QGS. The CDR3 loop spans 22 amino acids. The CDR3 DNA reads as TGTGCTCTTGGGGACCCTTCCTTCTACTGGGGGATAGGGTCGTCGTACACCGAAAAACTCATCTTT. This gives the protein CALGDPSFYWGIGSSYTEKLIF.

Ten or more counts support this clone. A read error likely explains this, since a far larger clone differs by one base. Other DNA sequences within the sample encode an identical CDR3. The chain has TRDV1 and TRDJ2; D not resolved. The V gene's germline CDR1 is TSWWSYY and CDR2 QGS. The CDR3 is 16 residues long. CDR3 amino acids: CALGERITLLTAQLFF. The CDR3 nucleotides are TGTGCTCTTGGGGAACGGATCACCCTTTTGACGGCACAACTCTTCTTT.

This clone was seen only a few times. A read error likely explains why the TCRdb protein, taken from a much larger clone, differs from this DNA's translation at residue 15; the protein shown is translated from the DNA. The chain recombines TRDV1 with TRDJ1, with a weak D call TRDD2 (9 bases). TCRdb records no J gene; here it was assigned by comparing the DNA to germline. Germline CDR1 is TSWWSYY and CDR2 is QGS. Trimming took 7 bases from V and 0 from J, leaving 42 bases between them. This CDR3 is built from 24 residues. The CDR3 coding sequence is TGTGCTCTTGTCCTTCACTGGCCTTCCTACGCTATACTGGGGGGTACGGACGACACCGATAAACTCATCTTT. Protein sequence: CALVLHWPSYAILGGTDDTDKLIF.

In this sample, this clone turned up a few times. This DNA's translation and the protein TCRdb lists, from a much larger clone, do not match at residue 17, likely due to a read error; the protein shown is translated from the DNA. This chain joins TRDV1 and TRDJ1, with 10 bases identical to TRDD3. This CDR3 is 21 amino acids long. Per germline, CDR1 TSWWSYY and CDR2 QGS. The trim removed 2 bases at V and 6 bases at J, leaving 24 bases unmatched. DNA of the CDR3: TGTGCTCTTGGGGAAGCCGACCGGCCCTTCCATTGTACTGGGGGATCCAATAAACTCATCTTT. Its translation: CALGEADRPFHCTGGSNKLIF.

The table lists this clone with a few counts. TCRdb lists the protein of a much larger clone for this DNA, which differs at residue 13, so this is likely a read error; the protein given here is translated from the DNA itself. The chain is built from TRDV2 and TRDJ1; 12 bases line up with TRDD3. CDR1 and CDR2 (germline): GEAIGNYY, EKD. This CDR3 is 19 amino acids long. CDR3 in amino acids: CACITYWGIPSPSTGKLIF. CDR3 bases: TGTGCCTGCATTACGTACTGGGGGATACCCTCCCCGTCCACCGGTAAACTCATCTTT.

Turning to this clone: This DNA translates differently at residue 8 from the TCRdb protein, which is that of a much larger clone; a read error is likely, and the protein shown is the DNA's own translation. J is TRDJ1 and V is TRDV1, with 7 bases that match TRDD3. TCRdb offers no J gene call, so here the DNA was matched to germline to obtain one. The CDR3 is 22 amino acids. Germline trimming cut 6 bases from V and 0 bases from J; bases unmatched to any gene: 28. The germline gives CDR1 TSWWSYY, CDR2 QGS. The CDR3 here is CALGDSTRFRGDWGPYTDKLIF. The CDR3 bases are TGTGCTCTTGGCGACTCTACCCGCTTCCGGGGGGACTGGGGACCCTACACCGATAAACTCATCTTT.

This clone was recorded many times. A much larger clone lies a single base off, so this may be a read error. This chain uses TRDV1 with TRDJ1; no definite D call. Germline V gene lookup returns CDR1 TSWWSYY and CDR2 QGS. The V gene lost 0 bases and the J gene lost 7 bases, with 18 bases spanning the gap. There are 16 residues in the CDR3. CDR3 bases: TGTGCTCTTGGGGAACTTATGCCCCAAAAGGAGGGTAAACTCATCTTT. Translated: CALGELMPQKEGKLIF.

With regard to this clone: The amino acid sequence in TCRdb belongs to a much larger clone and departs from this DNA's translation at residue 11, likely a sequencing read error; the sequence shown is translated from the DNA. This chain joins TRDV3 and TRDJ1, with D maybe TRDD3 (5 bases). Matching the DNA to germline supplied the J gene, which TCRdb does not give. This CDR3 contains 15 residues. The germline CDR1 and CDR2 sequences are TVYSNPD and GDNSRS (reference sequence). Trimming left V 3 bases short and J 6 bases short, with 23 bases between. Here the CDR3 DNA reads TGTGCCTTGCCGGCGGGGACCAAGGGGACCTATAAACTCATCTTT. Residues: CALPAGTKGTYKLIF. The whole variable domain, filled in from reference TRDV3 and TRDJ1, reads CDKVTQSSPDQTVASGSEVVLLCTYDTVYSNPDLFWYRIRPDYSFQFVFYGDNSRSEGADFTQGRFSVKHILTQKAFHLVISPVRTEDSATYYCALPAGTKGTYKLIFGKGTRVTVEP.

This clone has only a few counts. The J gene is TRDJ1, the V gene TRDV1; a weak D match, TRDD2 (5 bases). Here the J gene was assigned by germline matching of the DNA, as TCRdb has none. The V gene's germline CDR1 is TSWWSYY and CDR2 QGS. The CDR3 has 21 residues. The V end was cut by 0 bases, the J end by 2 bases, with 28 bases between. CDR3 in amino acids: CALGELVGLLLSPRGTDKLIF. The CDR3 DNA reads TGTGCTCTTGGGGAACTAGTTGGCCTTCTTCTGTCCCCCCGTGGGACCGATAAACTCATCTTT.

Ten or more counts support this clone. A far larger clone is one nucleotide away, so this likely arose from a read error. Other nucleotide sequences from this sample produce the same CDR3. This chain uses TRDV1 with TRDJ1, with 13 nucleotides matching TRDD3. The CDR3 is 24 amino acids. From germline, CDR1 is TSWWSYY and CDR2 QGS. The CDR3 spells CALGERPTSLTGGYAAGYTDKLIF. CDR3 sequence (DNA): TGTGCCCTTGGGGAACGACCTACCTCGCTAACTGGGGGATACGCTGCCGGGTACACCGATAAACTCATCTTT.

Remarks on this clone: TCRdb's protein, taken from a much larger clone, differs from this DNA's translation at residue 19, likely owing to a read error; the protein displayed comes from the DNA. V usage is TRDV1 and J usage is TRDJ1; TRDD3 might be the D (5 bases). CDR1 and CDR2 from the germline V gene are TSWWSYY and QGS. CDR3 length: 24 residues. The V end was cut by 1 base, the J end by 5 bases, with 41 bases between. This CDR3 reads CALGERMGHIRGVCNPNAADKLIF. CDR3 bases: TGTGCTCTTGGGGAACGTATGGGCCACATACGCGGGGTCTGTAATCCGAACGCGGCTGATAAACTCATCTTT.

This clone was seen a handful of times. TCRdb lists the protein of a much larger clone for this DNA, which differs at residue 4, so this is likely a read error; the protein given here is translated from the DNA itself. The chain carries TRDV1 and TRDJ1, with D possibly matching TRDD2 (5 bases). TCRdb supplies no J gene; here it was assigned by aligning the nucleotide sequence to germline. Germline V gene sequence: CDR1 TSWWSYY, CDR2 QGS. CDR3 length: 22 amino acids. The CDR3 DNA follows: TGTGCTCTTGAGGAAGGCCTTCTCGAACCCACGTACGAGGCGGGGTACACCGATAAACTCATCTTT. This sequence encodes CALEEGLLEPTYEAGYTDKLIF.

To note about this clone: A read error is possible here, since a much larger clone lies one base away. In the same sample, other DNA sequences code for this CDR3. V is TRDV1 and J is TRDJ1, with 10 bases identical to TRDD3. CDR3 length: 19 amino acids. From germline, CDR1 is TSWWSYY and CDR2 QGS. Trimming at V came to 9 bases and at J to 5 bases, leaving 24 bases not matched to a gene. The CDR3 reads CALWVPHSTGGCGRDKLIF. The CDR3 nucleotides read TGTGCTCTGTGGGTCCCTCATAGTACTGGGGGATGTGGTCGAGATAAACTCATCTTT.

This chain uses TRDV1 with TRDJ1; tentatively, D is TRDD3 (6 bases). Germline CDR1 is TSWWSYY and CDR2 is QGS. The CDR3 length is 15 residues. V shed 9 bases and J shed 0 bases, with 17 bases lying between them. The CDR3 reads CALSAIRGYTDKLIF. The CDR3 DNA reads TGTGCTCTCTCGGCAATACGGGGATACACCGATAAACTCATCTTT.

The sample holds a few counts of this clone. Since a far larger clone is one base different, this is likely a read error. The chain uses TRDV1 and TRDJ1; 13 bases are a match to TRDD3. Germline V gene data show CDR1 as TSWWSYY and CDR2 as QGS. J was trimmed by 0 bases and V by 2 bases; bases with no gene match: 30. The CDR3 consists of 26 residues. CDR3 coding DNA: TGTGCTCTTGGGGAATCAGACTCCCTCATCCCTCCGAACTGGGGGATACGCGGCCCATACACCGATAAACTCATCTTT. Residues: CALGESDSLIPPNWGIRGPYTDKLIF.

This clone was found a few times. A far more abundant clone sits one base away, making this likely a read error. The same CDR3 also results from other DNA sequences found in this sample. CDR3 DNA sequence: TGTGCTCTTGGGGAACTCGCCTGGGCGCTGGGGGACCCTCGGGATAAACTCATCTTT. This sequence encodes CALGELAWALGDPRDKLIF. The V gene is TRDV1, the J gene TRDJ1, with 8 positions matching TRDD3. The CDR3 covers 19 residues. Per the germline V gene, CDR1 is TSWWSYY and CDR2 is QGS. Unmatched junction bases numbered 17, after V lost 0 bases and J lost 5 bases.

Turning to this clone: A read error is likely here: a far larger clone is one base away. The same CDR3 is also encoded by other DNA sequences in this sample. The gene calls are TRDV1 and TRDJ1; the match to TRDD3 covers 8 bases. TCRdb offers no J gene call, so here the DNA was matched to germline to obtain one. Germline V gives CDR1 TSWWSYY, CDR2 QGS. CDR3 length: 21 residues. V was pared by 0 bases and J by 5 bases, with 23 bases of the junction left unmatched. The CDR3 bases are TGTGCTCTTGGGGAACTGGTCTCGGGAAAGCCCTGGGGGAGGTTATGGGATAAACTCATCTTT. Translating gives CALGELVSGKPWGRLWDKLIF.

In regard to this clone: With only one base between it and a far larger clone, this is likely a read error. The identical CDR3 is also encoded by other nucleotide sequences in the sample. The chain couples TRDV1 to TRDJ1; TRDD3 agrees at 7 bases. This CDR3 comprises 17 residues. Trimming at V came to 3 bases and at J to 5 bases, leaving 15 bases not matched to a gene. The V gene's germline CDR1 is TSWWSYY and CDR2 QGS. The CDR3 DNA sequence: TGTGCTCTTGGGGAGTACAGCCTGGGATACTACCGGGATAAACTCATCTTT. This codes for CALGEYSLGYYRDKLIF.

This clone was seen only a few times. This may come from a read error, since a much larger clone is one base off. V gene TRDV1 combines with J gene TRDJ1; D is possibly TRDD3 (6 bases). The J gene comes from matching the DNA to germline here; TCRdb lacks it. CDR1 is TSWWSYY and CDR2 is QGS in the germline V gene. The CDR3 has 15 residues. V dropped 2 bases and J dropped 3 bases, with 13 bases sitting between them. CDR3 nucleotide sequence: TGTGCTCTTGGGGAAATGGGGGGAATGGCCGATAAACTCATCTTT. Amino acid sequence: CALGEMGGMADKLIF.

This clone was observed a few times. A far bigger clonotype differs at one base, so this is likely a read error. Distinct nucleotide sequences in the sample also encode this CDR3. The rearrangement links TRDV1 to TRDJ1, with TRDD3 matching over 9 bases. This CDR3 region has 23 residues. The V gene end was trimmed by 0 bases and the J gene end by 0 bases; junction bases not matched to a gene: 23. In germline, CDR1 is TSWWSYY, CDR2 QGS. The CDR3 spells CALGELSLPEYWGRGWDTDKLIF. The CDR3 nucleotides are TGTGCTCTTGGGGAACTCAGCCTTCCTGAGTACTGGGGGAGGGGTTGGGACACCGATAAACTCATCTTT.

Comment on this clone: The TCRdb protein comes from a much larger clone and disagrees with this DNA's translation at residue 12, likely due to a read error; the protein given here is derived from the DNA. DNA for the CDR3: TGTGCTCTTGGCTGGGGGAACACCCTTCAGTACATCGATAAACTCATCTTT. Its translation is CALGWGNTLQYIDKLIF. The genes are TRDV1 and TRDJ1; 8 nucleotides match TRDD3. Germline V CDR1 and CDR2: TSWWSYY, QGS. The V and J ends lost 6 bases and 4 bases, in that order; junction bases with no gene match: 16. CDR3 length equals 17 residues.

As regards this clone: This DNA's translation and the protein TCRdb lists, from a much larger clone, do not match at residue 9, likely due to a read error; the protein shown is translated from the DNA. The V call is TRDV1, the J call TRDJ1; TRDD2 might be the D (6 bases). Because TCRdb records no J gene, it was assigned here through a match of the DNA to germline. CDR1 TSWWSYY and CDR2 QGS come from the germline V gene. Deletions cut 5 bases from V and 0 bases from J, with 16 bases between. The CDR3 consists of 16 residues. The CDR3: CALGLAFPMYTDKLIF. The CDR3 DNA follows: TGTGCTCTTGGGTTGGCCTTCCCCATGTACACCGATAAACTCATCTTT.

This clone was picked up a small number of times. This likely reflects a read error, since a far larger clone is one base away. Other DNA sequences of this sample code for an identical CDR3. The V gene call is TRDV1, and the J gene call is absent; the D call of TRDD3 is as the table states it, not checked on the DNA. This CDR3 region has 16 residues. Looked up from germline, CDR1 is TSWWSYY and CDR2 is QGS. The CDR3 bases are TGTGCTCTTGGGGAACCGAGATGGACAAACACCGATAAGCTCATCTTT. Protein sequence: CALGEPRWTNTDKLIF.

This clone was found many times. The V gene is TRDV1, the J gene TRDJ1; possible D gene TRDD3, 5 bases. V shed 1 base and J shed 0 bases, with 18 bases lying between them. Germline V CDR1 and CDR2: TSWWSYY, QGS. The CDR3 loop spans 18 amino acids. The CDR3 nucleotides read TGTGCTCTTGGGGAACCCGCTCCTGGGTATGGGTACACCGATAAACTCATCTTT. Translation gives CALGEPAPGYGYTDKLIF.

This clone was found many times. The chain employs TRDV1 and TRDJ1; no definite D call. The ends were cut back, 2 bases at V and 0 bases at J, with 13 bases in the middle. CDR3 length: 16 amino acids. Germline CDR1 and CDR2: TSWWSYY and QGS. The DNA of the CDR3 is TGTGCTCTTGGGGAAATCAGAACGTACAACACCGATAAACTCATCTTT. It encodes CALGEIRTYNTDKLIF.

V is TRDV1 and J is TRDJ1, with 8 bases lining up with TRDD3. TCRdb lists no J gene, so it was determined here by aligning the DNA to germline. The CDR3 runs 19 residues. The germline V gene encodes CDR1 TSWWSYY and CDR2 QGS. The V segment lost 2 bases and the J segment 2 bases; nucleotides outside the gene matches: 16. The CDR3 here is CALGEVAHWGARWTDKLIF. The CDR3 region has the DNA TGTGCTCTTGGGGAAGTGGCCCACTGGGGGGCCCGGTGGACCGATAAACTCATCTTT.

This clone is labeled as medium-sized (0.01 to 0.1%). Other DNA sequences in this specimen translate into the identical CDR3. The V gene is TRDV1, the J gene TRDJ1, with TRDD3 identical over 7 bases. Germline loops: CDR1 TSWWSYY, CDR2 QGS. The CDR3 consists of 21 residues. V was pared by 4 bases and J by 0 bases, with 23 bases of the junction left unmatched. CDR3 region: CALGAVPIRRTGAKYTDKLIF. The CDR3 DNA reads as TGTGCTCTTGGGGCAGTACCAATACGACGTACTGGGGCCAAGTACACCGATAAACTCATCTTT.